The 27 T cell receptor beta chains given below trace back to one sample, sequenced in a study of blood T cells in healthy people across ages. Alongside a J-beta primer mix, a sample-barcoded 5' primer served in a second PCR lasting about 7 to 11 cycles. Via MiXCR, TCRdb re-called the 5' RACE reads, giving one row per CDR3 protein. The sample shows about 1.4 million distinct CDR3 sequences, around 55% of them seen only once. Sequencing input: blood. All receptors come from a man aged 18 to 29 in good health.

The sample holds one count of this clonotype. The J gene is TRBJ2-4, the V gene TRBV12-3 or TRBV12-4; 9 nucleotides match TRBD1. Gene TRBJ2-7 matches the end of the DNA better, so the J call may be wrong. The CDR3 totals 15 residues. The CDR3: CASRATGTGPYEQYF. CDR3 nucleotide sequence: TGTGCCAGCAGAGCGACCGGGACAGGGCCCTACGAGCAGTACTTC.

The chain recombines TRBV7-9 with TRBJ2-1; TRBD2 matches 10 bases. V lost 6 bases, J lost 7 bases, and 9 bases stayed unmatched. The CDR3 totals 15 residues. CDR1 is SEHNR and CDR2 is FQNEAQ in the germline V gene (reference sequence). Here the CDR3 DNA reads TGTGCCAGCAGAAAAACTAGCGGGGAGGGTAATGAGCAGTTCTTC. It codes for CASRKTSGEGNEQFF.

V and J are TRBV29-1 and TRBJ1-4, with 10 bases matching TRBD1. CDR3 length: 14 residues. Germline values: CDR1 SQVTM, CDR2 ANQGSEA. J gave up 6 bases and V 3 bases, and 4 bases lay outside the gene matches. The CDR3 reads CSVEAGTGDEKLFF. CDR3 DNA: TGCAGCGTTGAGGCCGGGACAGGGGATGAAAAACTGTTTTTT. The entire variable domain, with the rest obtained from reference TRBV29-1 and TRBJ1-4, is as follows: SAVISQKPSRDICQRGTSLTIQCQVDSQVTMMFWYRQQPGQSLTLIATANQGSEATYESGFVIDKFPISRPNLTFSTLTVSNMSPEDSSIYLCSVEAGTGDEKLFFGSGTQLSVL.

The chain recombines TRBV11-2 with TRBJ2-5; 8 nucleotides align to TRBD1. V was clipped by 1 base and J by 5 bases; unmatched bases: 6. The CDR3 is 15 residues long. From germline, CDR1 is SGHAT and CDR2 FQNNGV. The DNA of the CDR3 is TGTGCCAGCAGCTTAGCCCGGACAGGGAGTGAGACCCAGTACTTC. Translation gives CASSLARTGSETQYF.

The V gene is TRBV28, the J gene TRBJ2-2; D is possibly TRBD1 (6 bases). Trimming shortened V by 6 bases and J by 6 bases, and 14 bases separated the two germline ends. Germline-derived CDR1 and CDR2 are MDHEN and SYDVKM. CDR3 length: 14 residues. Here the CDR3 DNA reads TGTGCCAGCAGCCCCTCAGGGGACGCCGGGGAGCTGTTTTTT. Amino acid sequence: CASSPSGDAGELFF. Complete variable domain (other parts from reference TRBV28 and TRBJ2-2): DVKVTQSSRYLVKRTGEKVFLECVQDMDHENMFWYRQDPGLGLRLIYFSYDVKMKEKGDIPEGYSVSREKKERFSLILESASTNQTSMYLCASSPSGDAGELFFGEGSRLTVL.

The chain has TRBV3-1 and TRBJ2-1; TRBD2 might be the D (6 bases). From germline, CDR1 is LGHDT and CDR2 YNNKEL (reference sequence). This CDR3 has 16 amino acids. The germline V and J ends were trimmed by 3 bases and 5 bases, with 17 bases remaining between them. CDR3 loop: CASSHFSSGSDNEQFF. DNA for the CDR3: TGTGCCAGCAGCCACTTTAGTAGCGGTAGCGACAATGAGCAGTTCTTC.

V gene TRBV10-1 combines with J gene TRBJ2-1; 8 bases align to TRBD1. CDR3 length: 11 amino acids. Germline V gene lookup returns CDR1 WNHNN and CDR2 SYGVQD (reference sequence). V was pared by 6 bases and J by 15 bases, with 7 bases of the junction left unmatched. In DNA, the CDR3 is TGCGCCAGCAGACACCGGGACAGGCTGTTCTTC. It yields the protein CASRHRDRLFF.

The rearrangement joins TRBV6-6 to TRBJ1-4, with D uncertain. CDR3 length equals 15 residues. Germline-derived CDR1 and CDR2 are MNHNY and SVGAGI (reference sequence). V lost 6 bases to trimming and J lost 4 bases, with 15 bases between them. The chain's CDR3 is CASSHYVRSNEKLFF. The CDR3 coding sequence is TGTGCCAGCAGCCACTACGTCCGGAGTAATGAAAAACTGTTTTTT.

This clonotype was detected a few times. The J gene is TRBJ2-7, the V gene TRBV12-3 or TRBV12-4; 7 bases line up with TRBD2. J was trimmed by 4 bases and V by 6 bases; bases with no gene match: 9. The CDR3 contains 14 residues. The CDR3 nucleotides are TGTGCCAGCAGGGGGGGACTATACAGTTACGAGCAGTACTTC. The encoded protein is CASRGGLYSYEQYF.

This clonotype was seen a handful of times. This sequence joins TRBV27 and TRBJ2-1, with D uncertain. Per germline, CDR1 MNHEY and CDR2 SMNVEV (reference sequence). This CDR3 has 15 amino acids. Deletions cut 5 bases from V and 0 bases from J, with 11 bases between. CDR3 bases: TGTGCCAGCAGTCCTGGCGTGAGCTCCTACAATGAGCAGTTCTTC. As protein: CASSPGVSSYNEQFF.

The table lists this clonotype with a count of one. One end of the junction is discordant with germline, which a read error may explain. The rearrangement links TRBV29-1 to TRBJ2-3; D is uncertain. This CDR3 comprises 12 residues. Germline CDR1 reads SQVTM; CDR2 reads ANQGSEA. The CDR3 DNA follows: TGCAGCGTTGAGGCGTGGGCAGATACGCTGTATTTT. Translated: CSVEAWADTLYF.

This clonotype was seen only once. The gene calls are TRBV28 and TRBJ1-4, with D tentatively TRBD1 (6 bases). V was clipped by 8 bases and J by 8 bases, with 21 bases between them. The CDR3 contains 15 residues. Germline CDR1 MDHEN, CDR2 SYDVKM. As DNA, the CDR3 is TGTGCCAGCGACTCCGTGCAGGGGTCGGGAGAAAAACTGTTTTTT. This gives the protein CASDSVQGSGEKLFF.

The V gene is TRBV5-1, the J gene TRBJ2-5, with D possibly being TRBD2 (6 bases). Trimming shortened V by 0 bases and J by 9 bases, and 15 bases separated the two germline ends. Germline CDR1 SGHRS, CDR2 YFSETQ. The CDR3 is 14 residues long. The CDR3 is CASSLEGAGGSQYF. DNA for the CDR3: TGCGCCAGCAGCTTGGAAGGTGCTGGAGGGTCCCAGTACTTC. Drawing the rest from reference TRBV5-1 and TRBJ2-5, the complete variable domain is KAGVTQTPRYLIKTRGQQVTLSCSPISGHRSVSWYQQTPGQGLQFLFEYFSETQRNKGNFPGRFSGRQFSNSRSEMNVSTLELGDSALYLCASSLEGAGGSQYFGPGTRLLVL.

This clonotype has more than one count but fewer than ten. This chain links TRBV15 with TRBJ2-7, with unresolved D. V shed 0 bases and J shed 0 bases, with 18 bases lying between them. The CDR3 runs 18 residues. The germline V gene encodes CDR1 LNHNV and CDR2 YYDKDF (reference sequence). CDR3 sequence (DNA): TGTGCCACCAGCAGAGATTCGGGTGACGGTCCTTTCTCCTACGAGCAGTACTTC. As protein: CATSRDSGDGPFSYEQYF.

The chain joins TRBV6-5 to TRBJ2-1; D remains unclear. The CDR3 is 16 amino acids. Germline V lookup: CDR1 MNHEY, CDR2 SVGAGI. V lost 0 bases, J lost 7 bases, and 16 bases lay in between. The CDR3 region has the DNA TGTGCCAGCAGTTACTCGATTTCCCGGCTAGTTAATGAGCAGTTCTTC. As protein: CASSYSISRLVNEQFF.

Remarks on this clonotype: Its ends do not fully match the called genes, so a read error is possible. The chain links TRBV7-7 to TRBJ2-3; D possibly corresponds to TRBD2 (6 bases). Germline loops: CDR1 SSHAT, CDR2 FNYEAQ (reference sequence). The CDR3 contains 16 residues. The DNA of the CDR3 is TGTGCTAGCAGTCCACACCACCTATCCGGGGGAGATACGCAGTATTTT. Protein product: CASSPHHLSGGDTQYF.

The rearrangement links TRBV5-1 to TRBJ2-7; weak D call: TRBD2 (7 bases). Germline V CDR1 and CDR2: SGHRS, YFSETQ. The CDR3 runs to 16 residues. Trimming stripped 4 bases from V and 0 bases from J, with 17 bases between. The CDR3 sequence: CASSAGPGGLSYEQYF. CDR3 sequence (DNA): TGCGCCAGCAGCGCGGGGCCGGGGGGCCTCTCCTACGAGCAGTACTTC. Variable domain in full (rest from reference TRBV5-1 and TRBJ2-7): KAGVTQTPRYLIKTRGQQVTLSCSPISGHRSVSWYQQTPGQGLQFLFEYFSETQRNKGNFPGRFSGRQFSNSRSEMNVSTLELGDSALYLCASSAGPGGLSYEQYFGPGTRLTVT.

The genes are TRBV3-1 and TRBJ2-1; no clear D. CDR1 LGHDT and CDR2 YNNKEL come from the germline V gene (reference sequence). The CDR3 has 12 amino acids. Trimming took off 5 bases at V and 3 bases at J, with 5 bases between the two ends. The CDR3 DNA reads TGTGCCAGCAGCAAACTCTACAATGAGCAGTTCTTC. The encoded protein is CASSKLYNEQFF.

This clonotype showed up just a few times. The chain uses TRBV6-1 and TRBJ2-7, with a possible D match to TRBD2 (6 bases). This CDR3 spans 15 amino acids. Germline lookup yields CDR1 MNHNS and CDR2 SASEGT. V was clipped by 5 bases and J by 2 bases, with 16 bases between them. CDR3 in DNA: TGTGCCAGCAGTTATCAGGAGGGGCAAGCCTACGAGCAGTACTTC. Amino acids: CASSYQEGQAYEQYF.

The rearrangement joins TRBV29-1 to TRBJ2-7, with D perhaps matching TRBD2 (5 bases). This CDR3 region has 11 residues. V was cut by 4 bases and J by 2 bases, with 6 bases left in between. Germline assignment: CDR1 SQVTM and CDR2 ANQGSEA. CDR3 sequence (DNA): TGCAGCGTTGCGGAGGCCTACGAGCAGTACTTC. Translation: CSVAEAYEQYF.

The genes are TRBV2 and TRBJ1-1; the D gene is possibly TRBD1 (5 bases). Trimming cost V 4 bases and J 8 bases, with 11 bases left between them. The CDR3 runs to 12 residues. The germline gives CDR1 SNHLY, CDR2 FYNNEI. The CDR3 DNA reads TGTGCCAGCAGTGGGTTGGCAGGGGAAGCTTTCTTT. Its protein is CASSGLAGEAFF. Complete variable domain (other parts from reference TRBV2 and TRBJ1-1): EPEVTQTPSHQVTQMGQEVILRCVPISNHLYFYWYRQILGQKVEFLVSFYNNEISEKSEIFDDQFSVERPDGSNFTLKIRSTKLEDSAMYFCASSGLAGEAFFGQGTRLTVV.

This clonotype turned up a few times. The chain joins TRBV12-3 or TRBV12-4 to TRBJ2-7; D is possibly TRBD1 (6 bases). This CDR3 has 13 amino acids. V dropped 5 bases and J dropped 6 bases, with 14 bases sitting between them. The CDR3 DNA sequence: TGTGCCAGCAGTCTCCTGACAGGCTCCGAGCAGTACTTC. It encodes CASSLLTGSEQYF.

As DNA, the CDR3 is TGTGCCACCAGTGACCGGGACTATTTAGCCAAAAACATTCAGTACTTC. It yields the protein CATSDRDYLAKNIQYF. The rearrangement joins TRBV24-1 to TRBJ2-4; 7 bases are shared with TRBD2. This CDR3 has 16 residues. V shed 4 bases and J 0 bases; nucleotides not matched to a gene: 5. Germline V gene sequence: CDR1 KGHDR, CDR2 SFDVKD.

The CDR3 DNA follows: TGTGCCAGCAGTGGAGTGGACGATCCGTTCTTC. It translates to CASSGVDDPFF. This chain connects TRBV2 to TRBJ2-1; D is unclear. This CDR3 is built from 11 residues. The germline V gene has CDR1 SNHLY and CDR2 FYNNEI. Trimming stripped 4 bases from V and 15 bases from J, with 13 bases between.

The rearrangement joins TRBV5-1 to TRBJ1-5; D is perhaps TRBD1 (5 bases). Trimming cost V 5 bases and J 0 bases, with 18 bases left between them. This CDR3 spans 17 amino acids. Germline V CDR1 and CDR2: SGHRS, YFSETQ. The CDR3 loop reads CASRTDVGHYSNQPQHF. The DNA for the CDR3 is TGCGCCAGCAGAACGGATGTTGGACACTATAGCAATCAGCCCCAGCATTTT.

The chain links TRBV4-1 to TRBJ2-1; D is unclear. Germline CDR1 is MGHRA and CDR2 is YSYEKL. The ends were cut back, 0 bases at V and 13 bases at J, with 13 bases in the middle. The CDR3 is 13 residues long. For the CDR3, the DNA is TGCGCCAGCAGCCAAGAAACCCGGAATCGTCAGTTCTTC. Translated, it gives CASSQETRNRQFF.

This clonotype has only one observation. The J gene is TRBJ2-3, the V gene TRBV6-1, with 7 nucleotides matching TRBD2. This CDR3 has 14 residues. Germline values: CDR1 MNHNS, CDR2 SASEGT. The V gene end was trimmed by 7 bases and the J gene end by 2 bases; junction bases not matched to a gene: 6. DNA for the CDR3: TGTGCCAGCATTGGACTAGGACACACAGATACGCAGTATTTT. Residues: CASIGLGHTDTQYF.